This TCR beta chain is from a study of cytotoxic CD8 clonotypes in ibrutinib-treated CLL. Study details: When averaged across all of the samples, the counts came to a few hundred thousand productive templates and 80,000 to 100,000 productive rearrangements.

This CDR3 is built from 16 residues. The germline gives CDR1 SGHRS, CDR2 YFSETQ. V trimming: 0 bases; J trimming: 2 bases; junction bases outside the gene matches: 2. The data were produced by immunoSEQ multiplex PCR, yet TCRdb's version contains in-frame clones alone and is incomplete. Of 250,000 to 350,000 clones in the sample, around 77% were seen once. Study-wide points: Before falling back toward baseline at progression, clonality had risen at the time of ibrutinib response. Sustained-remission patients were sampled at different times than progressing patients were.

With respect to this clone: Its antigen is not known.

The chain employs TRBV5-1 and TRBJ2-2; the match to TRBD1 covers 9 bases. This clonotype originated in a human donor with chronic lymphocytic leukemia. Material: PBMCs, obtained at disease progression, from a patient treated with ibrutinib. The CDR3 here is CASSLGTGANTGELFF. The CDR3 DNA reads as TGCGCCAGCAGCTTGGGGACAGGGGCTAACACCGGGGAGCTGTTTTTT.